One and the same sample provided the 6 T cell receptor beta chains below, sequenced in a study of T cell responses to AZD1222 COVID-19 vaccine. Generated by immunoSEQ multiplex PCR, the TCRdb table keeps only in-frame clones and is missing some. The sample contains some 95,000 clones, approximately 83% of which appear only once. Sequencing was performed on peripheral blood, taken on day 0 of AZD1222 vaccination. All receptors derive from an adult in good health.

The V and J genes are TRBV9 and TRBJ1-1, with D uncertain. V lost 4 bases and J lost 4, with 14 bases in between. This CDR3 spans 14 amino acids. Germline CDR1 SGDLS, CDR2 YYNGEE. The CDR3 bases are TGTGCCAGCAGCCCGGGATGGCGGAGCACTGAAGCTTTCTTT. Translation gives CASSPGWRSTEAFF.

The genes are TRBV19 and TRBJ2-4, with D unclear. The CDR3 sequence is 13 residues long. The germline CDR1 and CDR2 sequences are LNHDA and SQIVND (reference sequence). The ends were cut back, 5 bases at V and 0 bases at J, with 5 bases in the middle. CDR3 sequence: CASSAVAKNIQYF. The CDR3, as DNA: TGTGCCAGTAGTGCTGTAGCCAAAAACATTCAGTACTTC.

The rearrangement uses TRBV25-1 and TRBJ1-2; D is possibly TRBD1 (6 bases). Trimming took 3 bases from V and 0 from J, leaving 11 bases between them. Germline V gene data show CDR1 as MGHDK and CDR2 as SYGVNS. CDR3 length equals 15 residues. The chain's CDR3 is CASSDLGTSNYGYTF. Written as DNA, the CDR3 is TGTGCCAGCAGTGACCTCGGGACATCTAACTATGGCTACACCTTC.

V gene TRBV5-1 combines with J gene TRBJ2-3; D might be TRBD1 (6 bases). In germline, CDR1 is SGHRS, CDR2 YFSETQ. The CDR3 has 16 residues. V lost 4 bases, J lost 6 bases, and 21 bases lay in between. CDR3 sequence reads: CASSPGTIGAWDTQYF. The CDR3 DNA reads as TGCGCCAGCAGCCCTGGGACAATAGGGGCATGGGATACGCAGTATTTT. The variable domain in full, with the rest retrieved from reference TRBV5-1 and TRBJ2-3, is KAGVTQTPRYLIKTRGQQVTLSCSPISGHRSVSWYQQTPGQGLQFLFEYFSETQRNKGNFPGRFSGRQFSNSRSEMNVSTLELGDSALYLCASSPGTIGAWDTQYFGPGTRLTVL.

This clone appeared once. The same CDR3 can be traced to other DNA sequences in this sample. V gene TRBV4-2 combines with J gene TRBJ2-5; TRBD1 is a possible D gene (6 bases). CDR1 and CDR2 (germline): LGHNA, YNFKEQ. The CDR3 contains 13 residues. Trimming took off 0 bases at V and 5 bases at J, with 7 bases between the two ends. Here the CDR3 reads CASSQDQGETQYF. The CDR3 coding sequence is TGTGCCAGCAGCCAAGATCAGGGGGAGACCCAGTACTTC.

The rearrangement uses TRBV7-2 and TRBJ1-1, with D maybe TRBD1 (5 bases). Germline V gives CDR1 SGHTA, CDR2 FQGNSA. The CDR3 consists of 13 residues. Trimming shortened V by 11 bases and J by 11 bases, and 24 bases separated the two germline ends. CDR3 DNA sequence: TGTGCCTTCAGGAGGGGTCCTCGCTCTGGGGCTTTCTTT. It is translated as CAFRRGPRSGAFF.